The 18 T cell receptor beta chains given below trace back to one sample, sequenced in a study of follicular helper T cells after annual influenza vaccination. The assay was immunoSEQ multiplex PCR, and TCRdb's table has in-frame clones only and misses some. Of about 10,000 clones in the sample, about 82% were seen once. As to time point: 2015-2016 season, 7 days after influenza vaccination. This sample comprised CXCR5+ CD38- circulating T follicular helper cells from blood, obtained 7 days after influenza vaccination. As for subset: circulating Tfh, non-naive CD4+CXCR5+PD-1+ (ICOS+CD38+ or ICOS-CD38-). The receptors shown here come from an adult who received the influenza vaccine.

The rearrangement joins TRBV15 to TRBJ2-3; 8 nucleotides align to TRBD2. Per the germline V gene, CDR1 is LNHNV and CDR2 is YYDKDF (reference sequence). V dropped 1 base and J dropped 2; count of bases not matched to a gene: 5. CDR3 size: 16 residues. The CDR3 coding sequence is TGTGCCACCAGCAGAGGGTTTAGCGGGGACACAGATACGCAGTATTTT. It codes for CATSRGFSGDTDTQYF.

V is TRBV9 and J is TRBJ2-7, with 12 bases fitting TRBD2. After removal of 2 bases from V and 3 bases from J, the junction contained 12 bases not matched to a gene. Per the germline V gene, CDR1 is SGDLS and CDR2 is YYNGEE. The CDR3 runs to 18 residues. CDR3 DNA: TGTGCCAGCAGCGTCTCGGCTAGCGGGGGGGCCTCAGACTACGAGCAGTACTTC. Residues: CASSVSASGGASDYEQYF.

The chain carries TRBV2 and TRBJ1-4, with D possibly matching TRBD1 (5 bases). Trimming removed 5 bases at V and 6 bases at J, with 13 bases between. Germline CDR1 and CDR2: SNHLY and FYNNEI. This CDR3 region has 14 residues. The CDR3 protein is CASSPGLGDEKLFF. In DNA, the CDR3 is TGTGCCAGCAGTCCGGGACTGGGCGATGAAAAACTGTTTTTT.

This clone was seen a handful of times. The V gene is TRBV23-1, the J gene TRBJ1-6; D not certain. TRBV23-1 has ORF status, its function being uncertain. The CDR3 runs 16 residues. V was shortened by 7 bases and J by 5 bases, with 18 bases between the two germline ends. The CDR3 sequence: CASTAAECVDNSPLHF. In DNA form, the CDR3 reads TGCGCCAGCACCGCCGCGGAGTGTGTCGATAATTCACCCCTCCACTTT.

The J gene is TRBJ2-2, the V gene TRBV11-2, with 8 positions matching TRBD2. J lost 4 bases, V lost 0 bases, and 4 bases had no gene match. The CDR3 has 16 amino acids. Germline assignment: CDR1 SGHAT and CDR2 FQNNGV. CDR3 sequence (DNA): TGTGCCAGCAGCTTAGAGGTCGGGGGGGGCACCGGGGAGCTGTTTTTT. This codes for CASSLEVGGGTGELFF.

This rearrangement joins TRBV7-9 to TRBJ1-3; maybe TRBD1 (6 bases). Germline V CDR1 and CDR2: SEHNR, FQNEAQ (reference sequence). CDR3 length: 15 residues. With 5 bases removed from V and 4 bases from J, the gap between germline ends came to 15 bases. The CDR3 sequence is CASSRMQGMGNTIYF. The CDR3 nucleotides are TGTGCCAGCAGCAGAATGCAGGGGATGGGAAACACCATATATTTT. Complete variable domain (other parts from reference TRBV7-9 and TRBJ1-3): DTGVSQNPRHKITKRGQNVTFRCDPISEHNRLYWYRQTLGQGPEFLTYFQNEAQLEKSRLLSDRFSAERPKGSFSTLEIQRTEQGDSAMYLCASSRMQGMGNTIYFGEGSWLTVV.

CDR3 sequence reads: CASSPGGEGEQYF. The CDR3 DNA sequence: TGTGCCAGCAGCCCCGGGGGGGAGGGCGAGCAGTACTTC. The J gene is TRBJ2-7, the V gene TRBV6-5; 8 bases line up with TRBD2. V gave up 6 bases and J gave up 6 bases; unmatched junction bases: 7. Germline assignment: CDR1 MNHEY and CDR2 SVGAGI. The CDR3 has 13 residues.

The genes are TRBV5-4 and TRBJ1-4; TRBD1 agrees at 7 bases. The CDR3 is made up of 14 amino acids. J gave up 5 bases and V 0 bases, and 1 base lay outside the gene matches. Per germline, CDR1 SGHNT and CDR2 YYREEE (reference sequence). CDR3 coding DNA: TGTGCCAGCAGCTTGGAGGGACAGAATGAAAAACTGTTTTTT. Translation: CASSLEGQNEKLFF.

The gene calls are TRBV20-1 and TRBJ2-3; maybe TRBD2 (6 bases). Germline CDR1 is DFQATT and CDR2 is SNEGSKA (reference sequence). The CDR3 is made up of 11 amino acids. Trimming took 6 bases from V and 6 from J, leaving 10 bases between them. CDR3 DNA: TGCAGTGCCGCAGGGAGGGATACGCAGTATTTT. This sequence encodes CSAAGRDTQYF.

This clone was counted only a few times. The gene calls are TRBV5-1 and TRBJ2-2; D is unclear. Germline CDR1 is SGHRS and CDR2 is YFSETQ. CDR3 length equals 14 residues. V gave up 2 bases and J gave up 6 bases, with 11 bases separating them. The CDR3 DNA reads as TGCGCCAGCAGCTTAGACCTAGGGCCCGGGGAGCTGTTTTTT. This translates into CASSLDLGPGELFF.

This rearrangement joins TRBV7-3 to TRBJ2-1; 7 bases match TRBD2. V was pared by 1 base and J by 4 bases, with 4 bases of the junction left unmatched. CDR3 length equals 15 residues. From germline, CDR1 is SGHTA and CDR2 FQGTGA. The CDR3 sequence: CASSLSGGGYNEQFF. CDR3 nucleotides: TGTGCCAGCAGCTTAAGTGGCGGGGGTTACAATGAGCAGTTCTTC.

V usage is TRBV7-2 and J usage is TRBJ2-3; 8 positions agree with TRBD2. CDR1 and CDR2 from the germline V gene are SGHTA and FQGNSA. The V and J ends lost 1 base and 4 bases, in that order; junction bases with no gene match: 7. This CDR3 contains 16 residues. CDR3 loop: CASSLGSRAGADTQYF. The CDR3, as DNA: TGTGCCAGCAGCTTAGGGTCACGAGCGGGGGCAGATACGCAGTATTTT.

The genes are TRBV19 and TRBJ2-7; D unresolved. V dropped 9 bases and J dropped 2 bases, with 8 bases sitting between them. This CDR3 comprises 11 residues. Germline CDR1 is LNHDA and CDR2 is SQIVND (reference sequence). The CDR3 DNA is TGTGCCAGCGGGTCGGCCTACGAGCAGTACTTC. It encodes CASGSAYEQYF.

The chain employs TRBV5-1 and TRBJ2-7, with D perhaps matching TRBD1 or TRBD2 (6 bases each). Germline V lookup: CDR1 SGHRS, CDR2 YFSETQ. Trimming left V 3 bases short and J 3 bases short, with 16 bases between. The length of the CDR3 is 15 residues. CDR3 bases: TGCGCCAGCAGCTCTCAGTCGGGGGCCTACTACGAGCAGTACTTC. Translation gives CASSSQSGAYYEQYF.

The chain carries TRBV11-1 and TRBJ2-2; TRBD2 aligns across 12 bases. Germline assignment: CDR1 SGHAT and CDR2 FQDESV (reference sequence). J lost 9 bases, V lost 5 bases, and 7 bases had no gene match. CDR3 size: 15 residues. CDR3 sequence: CASSRPSGGARELFF. The CDR3 DNA reads TGTGCCAGCAGCCGTCCTAGCGGGGGGGCCAGGGAGCTGTTTTTT.

The chain joins TRBV19 to TRBJ2-3; the D gene is possibly TRBD2 (7 bases). CDR1 and CDR2 from the germline V gene are LNHDA and SQIVND (reference sequence). V shed 5 bases and J shed 0 bases, with 12 bases lying between them. The CDR3 sequence is 15 residues long. The CDR3 is CASSPRGGSTDTQYF. CDR3 DNA: TGTGCCAGTAGTCCTAGGGGGGGGAGCACAGATACGCAGTATTTT.

This clone was recorded only once. CDR3 amino acids: CASSEGDLAYEQYF. The CDR3 region has the DNA TGTGCCAGCAGTGAAGGGGATCTGGCCTACGAGCAGTACTTC. V usage is TRBV6-1 and J usage is TRBJ2-7; D uncertain. Germline-derived CDR1 and CDR2 are MNHNS and SASEGT. This CDR3 spans 14 amino acids. V lost 1 base, J lost 2 bases, and 9 bases lay in between.

V is TRBV18 and J is TRBJ2-3; D uncertain. The CDR3 runs 15 residues. The germline CDR1 and CDR2 sequences are KGHSH and LQKENI. Trimming shortened V by 0 bases and J by 3 bases, and 10 bases separated the two germline ends. The CDR3 sequence is CASSPPVKGTDTQYF. DNA for the CDR3: TGTGCCAGCTCACCACCGGTGAAGGGAACAGATACGCAGTATTTT. Combining the CDR3 with reference TRBV18 and TRBJ2-3 gives the whole variable domain NAGVMQNPRHLVRRRGQEARLRCSPMKGHSHVYWYRQLPEEGLKFMVYLQKENIIDESGMPKERFSAEFPKEGPSILRIQQVVRGDSAAYFCASSPPVKGTDTQYFGPGTRLTVL.